This T cell receptor beta chain is from a study of cytomegalovirus exposure and HLA in healthy donors (dated 2017 in TCRdb). Looking at the study overall: In an earlier analysis of some 610 of the donors, 276 Gb of sequence data and 90 million to 120 million unique TCR beta sequences from about 180 million T cells were reported. An early release that covered several hundred HLA-typed donors contained around 300 gigabases of sequencing data and around 85 million unique TCR sequences. To predict cytomegalovirus infection status, the study brought together high-throughput TCR immunosequencing, statistical association of individual TCRs with disease status, and machine learning. Rather than drawing on any new phenotypic data, the later analysis identified candidate immune exposures from TCR beta sequences and the way those sequences occurred across donors. A later genetic analysis took genome-wide SNP genotypes for about 55% of the roughly 700 donors and used that subset as a discovery cohort. All discovery cohort repertoires had been generated using a single sequencing platform. Roughly 5 DR-DQ haplotypes were treated as single units for association and clustering because of strong linkage in the cohort. The aim of the study was to test whether cataloging public T cell receptors could identify signatures of past pathogen exposure. Among the roughly 390 genotyped donors, around 81% belonged to the genetic ancestry cluster associated with self-reported Caucasian donors. A later analysis re-examined previously published TCR beta repertoires from hundreds of donors and added high-resolution HLA genotyping to investigate patterns of TCR occurrence. Donor age, sex, ethnicity and CMV serostatus were compiled together with the repertoire data. An earlier analysis of about 600 of the donors used high-throughput TCR beta sequencing to judge whether each TCR beta V gene segment behaved as functional or pseudogenic. HLA typing covered class I and class II loci at four-digit resolution. Across under 500 genotyped donors of the cohort, an average of about 240,000 unique TCR beta nucleotide sequences per donor were sequenced, and roughly a sixth of those sequences were non-productive. Along with the approximately 700-subject first cohort, a separate validation cohort of roughly 110 different subjects was used. The study used immunosequencing to profile the T cell repertoires of about 670 subjects and linked those repertoires to cytomegalovirus serostatus. Typing coverage differed by locus: A, B, C, DRB1 and DQB1 were typed in about 629-630 donors, DQA1 in approximately 520, DPA1 in nearly 610, and DPB1 in roughly 470.

Library preparation was by the immunoSEQ multiplex PCR assay. The multiplex PCR relied on a mix of 60 forward primers for TCR Vbeta segments and 13 reverse primers for TCR Jbeta segments. The CDR3 region of rearranged TCR beta genes was amplified from genomic DNA with a multiplex PCR assay. The amplified TCR beta libraries were sequenced on the Illumina HiSeq System as 87-base-pair reads. Per the original workflow: In a later analysis, tens of millions of unique TCR beta chains were counted across the approximately 640 repertoires, and about 9.9 million of these chains were shared by at least two donors. Raw reads were error-corrected and collapsed into unique sequences by a nearest-neighbor algorithm in which closely related sequences were merged to remove PCR and sequencing errors. Alignment of CDR3 sequences to IMGT reference sequences was used to assign V, D and J gene segments. For a sequence to be retained, a match of at least six nucleotides was required to both a V gene segment and a J gene segment. A rearrangement was called productive if the CDR3 had no stop codons and remained in frame with V and J, and every other rearrangement was called non-productive. CDR3 was defined according to IMGT convention as the region running from the second conserved V-encoded cysteine to the conserved J-encoded phenylalanine. In an earlier analysis of approximately 500 of the donors, sequences lacking an unambiguous match to a single V gene segment were excluded. An earlier analysis of a few hundred of the donors called V segments functional above 56.7% productive rearrangements and segregating when the between-donor standard deviation exceeded 5%. A statistical classification framework was developed to diagnose cytomegalovirus status using the catalog of TCR beta chain sequences. In a later analysis, V and J genes were assigned by comparing TCR nucleotide sequences against IMGT/GENE-DB human TR gene sequences. In a later analysis, CDR3 sequences and most-parsimonious VDJ recombination scenarios were assigned using the TCRdist pipeline. In a later analysis, each TCR beta chain was defined by its CDR3 amino acid sequence together with its V-gene family, and reads lacking a unique V-gene family were excluded. To address suspected cross-contamination and a sequencing artifact, a later analysis removed a few hundred highly shared, low-generation-probability nucleotide sequences. For each public chain, a later analysis derived a clonal expansion index from normalized ranks of inferred template counts within each repertoire. In a later analysis, generation probabilities were computed using a VDJ recombination model fitted to out-of-frame rearrangements, and the results were checked against IGoR. A later analysis scored TCR-TCR, TCR-HLA and TCR-CMV co-occurrence with hypergeometric tests, applying a repertoire-size bias correction to TCR pairs. False discovery rates were estimated in a later analysis by permuting HLA or CMV assignments 20 times. In a later analysis, co-occurring TCRs were grouped with DBSCAN, and TCRdist sequence similarity was added when clustering was performed within HLA-allele-positive subsets. Co-occurrence clustering excluded repertoires with fewer than 30,000 or more than 120,000 public chains, plus five with anomalous nucleotide sharing. TCRdb retrieved this table from immuneACCESS and kept in-frame rearrangements only. Not all clones are present; in checked studies, unresolved V genes account for under half, and no reason is known for the remainder. Clonal size and the V and J genes are those of that table, whereas D and trimming came from the DNA. The sample table holds approximately 130,000 clones, of which about four fifths were seen once. The ten largest make up about 4% of the sample.

The cohort comprised fewer than 700 healthy bone marrow donors. Cohort members were all nominally healthy when sampled, although unrecorded immune exposures were likely present. The donor tested CMV seronegative, placing the donor among the 350 or so seronegative members of the cohort. Every donor gave a peripheral blood sample, and the peripheral blood mononuclear cells from that sample were used for TCR beta sequencing. Genomic DNA was extracted from the blood cell samples with the Qiagen DNeasy Blood Extraction Kit. V has 0 bases trimmed and J has 6 bases trimmed; junction bases matching no gene number 5. As encoded in the germline V gene, CDR1 is MNHNS while CDR2 is SASEGT. The cysteine opens and the phenylalanine closes a CDR3 of 14 amino acids. The kept DNA is CDR3 alone, 42 bases in frame from the first base. The full study reports these points: In a later analysis, HLA-associated TCR beta chains were found to be more clonally expanded and to have lower generation probabilities than equally common non-associated chains. About 17 rarely observed V segments, including chromosome 9 orphons, were excluded from the earlier analysis of several hundred of the donors because counts were too low. Most CMV-associated TCR beta chains appeared to be HLA-restricted in a later analysis, and the HLA associations seemed to be driven largely by CMV exposure. CMV serostatus was the only immune exposure information available for the cohort. Presence/absence analyses assumed roughly uniform sequencing depth across donors, an assumption that may not hold. The cohort was sequenced for TCR beta chains only, and without alpha or paired-chain data the features that could be detected were limited. Cytomegalovirus status was reported to be diagnosed by the classifier with high specificity and sensitivity in both the original and validation cohorts. A later genetic analysis associated a missense DCLRE1C variant with V-gene and J-gene trimming of TCR beta chains, and an independent cohort replicated the association. The study listed 150 to 200 TCR beta chains as associated with cytomegalovirus. A further reported finding was that TCR beta sequences accurately predicted the HLA-A and HLA-B alleles for most subjects in the first cohort. The authors suggested that the approach could potentially be generalized to other disease states and immunological phenotypes. Several of the top co-occurrence clusters appeared to be linked to parvovirus B19, influenza, CMV and Epstein-Barr virus, according to a later analysis. Linkage disequilibrium might explain the correlated functional status among segregating V segments, but an unknown experimental factor could not be excluded. Some IMGT-functional V segments, including TRBV6-2 and TRBV6-3, could not be distinguished by the 87-base-pair reads and were therefore excluded. Most TCR sequences were seen in very few donors, while some public TCRs were found in many individuals. Three of the identified cytomegalovirus-associated TCR beta chains were confirmed in vitro to be specific for cytomegalovirus antigens. In an earlier analysis of approximately 600 of the donors, most TCR beta V segments were observed in productive rearrangements about 90% or about 30% of the time, broadly matching IMGT annotations. A later genetic analysis reported fewer N-insertions in productive TCRs among donors in an Asian-associated ancestry cluster than the 666-donor mean. At a false discovery rate of 0.05, a later analysis linked some 17,000 TCR beta sequences to specific HLA alleles. According to a later analysis, TCR association rates differed among HLA loci, with DRB1 alleles showing the most associated TCRs and HLA-C alleles showing the fewest. When HLA alleles, especially DR and DQ, strongly co-occurred, attributing TCR associations to individual alleles was difficult. A group of highly shared sequence variants was considered likely to be a technical artifact of the sequencing pipeline. Because HLA typing was missing for some donors at each locus, association tests included only the typed subset.

For this clone: What this receptor recognizes is not known. The record has no base qualities; no much larger clone is one base away.

The rearranged segments are TRBV6-1 and TRBJ2-7, and TRBD2 aligns with 7 junction nucleotides. The sample taken for sequencing was PBMCs. This TCR was sampled from a woman aged 40 to 55 in good health and CMV-seronegative. The bases read TGTGCCAGCAGTGAAGCGGCCCAGCGGGGCGAGCAGTACTTC. It encodes CASSEAAQRGEQYF.